This T cell receptor (beta chain) was recovered during a study of tumor-infiltrating lymphocytes in localized non-small cell lung cancer. Overall study results and limits: Recurrence-free survival showed no association with tumor T-cell fraction.

The repertoire was sequenced with immunoSEQ multiplex PCR; TCRdb's copy has only in-frame clones and lacks some. This table holds approximately 15,000 clones, under 80% found once. This CDR3 is 16 amino acids long. After removal of 5 bases from V and 7 bases from J, the junction contained 9 bases not matched to a gene. CDR1 and CDR2 from the germline V gene are SGHVS and FNYEAQ. With respect to this clone: Its target is unknown.

Sequencing was done on a sample of lung tumor tissue. This clonotype was sampled from a human donor with non-small cell lung cancer. This rearrangement joins TRBV7-6 to TRBJ1-6; 9 nucleotides match TRBD1. The CDR3 coding sequence is TGTGCCAGCAGCCAGGGACAGGGCCATACCAATTCACCCCTCCACTTT. Its protein product is CASSQGQGHTNSPLHF. The entire variable domain, with the rest obtained from reference TRBV7-6 and TRBJ1-6, is as follows: GAGVSQSPRYKVTKRGQDVALRCDPISGHVSLYWYRQALGQGPEFLTYFNYEAQQDKSGLPNDRFSAERPEGSISTLTIQRTEQRDSAMYRCASSQGQGHTNSPLHFGNGTRLTVT.